This T cell receptor (beta chain) came from a study of CD4 T cells in relation to SARS-CoV-2 and coronaviruses. Points from the study as a whole: SARS-CoV-2-driven expansion was significantly weaker in crossreactive than monoreactive clones. The assay detects memory recall responses, not culture-primed primary responses. Approximately 65% of donors had memory CD4+ clonotypes crossrecognizing SARS-CoV-2 and common cold coronavirus spike.

As for this clone: Its cognate antigen is unknown.

The CDR3 spans 12 residues. V gave up 0 bases and J gave up 0 bases, with 1 base separating them. Germline V gives CDR1 SGHRS, CDR2 YFSETQ. Clones were read by immunoSEQ multiplex PCR, and TCRdb kept only the in-frame ones, dropping some. The table has tens of thousands of clones, more than 80% seen once. CD4+ T cells from unexposed donors were obtained before the COVID-19 pandemic (2011-2018). Naive and memory CD4+ T cells were separated from cryopreserved PBMCs. The rearrangement uses TRBV5-1 and TRBJ2-7; D is ambiguous. This clonotype was obtained from a human donor in good health. The sample was naive CD4+ T cells from PBMCs. Indicated subset: naive CD4+ T cells isolated by negative enrichment. The CDR3 here is CASSLVSYEQYF. The DNA for the CDR3 is TGCGCCAGCAGCTTGGTCTCCTACGAGCAGTACTTC.